This T cell receptor beta chain originates from a study of control samples from healthy donors and cancer patients. TCRdb keeps only in-frame clones here, not all; method: immunoSEQ multiplex PCR. The sample has approximately 94,000 clones; 91% are singletons. The material sequenced was blood. The TCR was taken from a woman aged 25 to 39 in good health.

The CDR3 DNA sequence: TGTGCCAGCAGTGACTCTGTCGGCAGTTACAATGAGCAGTTCTTC. Amino acids: CASSDSVGSYNEQFF. The chain has TRBV6-4 and TRBJ2-1; D is unresolved. Per germline, CDR1 MRHNA and CDR2 SNTAGT. The V gene lost 0 bases and the J gene lost 4 bases, with 10 bases spanning the gap. This CDR3 is 15 amino acids long.